This T cell receptor (beta chain) comes out of a study of cytomegalovirus exposure and HLA in healthy donors. General observations from the study: A few CMV-associated chains were confirmed in vitro to be specific for CMV antigens. Most of the TCR beta V segments (in an earlier analysis) were productive either about 87% or about 30% of the time.

Points on this clone: The antigen is undetermined.

60 Vbeta and 13 Jbeta primers were used in PCR. The assay was immunoSEQ multiplex PCR, and TCRdb's table has in-frame clones only and misses some. This table has 90,000 or so clones, approximately 71% appearing once. Trimming shortened V by 1 base and J by 1 base, and 8 bases separated the two germline ends. The CDR3 covers 14 residues. CDR1 is SGHAT, CDR2 FQNNGV, per germline. The chain recombines TRBV11-2 with TRBJ2-7; D unclear. Sequencing used PBMCs. The sequence derives from a woman between 18 and 29 years old in good health and CMV-seropositive. In DNA form, the CDR3 reads TGTGCCAGCAGCTTAGGGGCAGGATCCTACGAGCAGTACTTC. Translating gives CASSLGAGSYEQYF.